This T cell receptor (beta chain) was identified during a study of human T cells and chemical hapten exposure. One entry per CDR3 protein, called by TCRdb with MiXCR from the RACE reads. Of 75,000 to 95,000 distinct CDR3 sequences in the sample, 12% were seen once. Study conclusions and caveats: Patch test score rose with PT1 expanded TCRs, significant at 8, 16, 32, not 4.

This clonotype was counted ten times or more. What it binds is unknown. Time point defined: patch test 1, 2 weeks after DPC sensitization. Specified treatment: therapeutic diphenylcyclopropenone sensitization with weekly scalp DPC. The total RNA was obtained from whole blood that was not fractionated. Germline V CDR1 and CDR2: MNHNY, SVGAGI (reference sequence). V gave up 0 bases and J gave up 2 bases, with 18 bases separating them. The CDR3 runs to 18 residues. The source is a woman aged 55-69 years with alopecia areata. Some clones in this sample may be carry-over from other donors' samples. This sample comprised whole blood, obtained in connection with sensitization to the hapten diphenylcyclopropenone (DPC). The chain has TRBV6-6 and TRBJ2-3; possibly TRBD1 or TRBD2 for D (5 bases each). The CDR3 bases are TGTGCCAGCAGTTACTCGATAGAGGGACCGACTGTCACAGATACGCAGTATTTT. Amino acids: CASSYSIEGPTVTDTQYF.